Each of the 15 T cell receptor beta chains below was sequenced from the same sample in a study. MiXCR, applied by TCRdb to the 5' RACE reads, yields one record per CDR3 protein. The sample includes about 54,000 distinct CDR3 sequences, about 15% of them seen just once. The sequenced sample was naive CD4+ T cells sorted from blood. Sample subset: naive CD4+ T cells, CD4+CD45RA+CD25-. The receptors were sampled from a female donor with breast cancer.

Turning to this clonotype: One end of the junction is discordant with germline, which a read error may explain. The chain has TRBV7-6 and TRBJ2-1; 7 nucleotides agree with TRBD2. Germline V lookup: CDR1 SGHVS, CDR2 FNYEAQ. The CDR3 has 17 amino acids. The CDR3 protein is CASSPYVTSASNNEQFF. The DNA of the CDR3 is TGTGCCAGCAGCCCTTATGTAACTAGCGCCTCCAACAATGAGCAGTTCTTC.

This clonotype was seen repeatedly, ten times or more. The chain couples TRBV12-3 or TRBV12-4 to TRBJ2-5; a possible D gene is TRBD1 (5 bases). V lost 7 bases to trimming and J lost 0 bases, with 12 bases between them. The CDR3 has 14 amino acids. The CDR3 loop reads CASNRLGDQETQYF. CDR3 nucleotides: TGTGCCAGCAACAGGCTAGGAGACCAAGAGACCCAGTACTTC.

This clonotype showed up many times. The V call is TRBV29-1, the J call TRBJ2-3, with 8 bases that match TRBD1. Losses at the gene ends were 5 bases for V and 6 bases for J; bases not matched to a gene: 10. Germline V gene data show CDR1 as SQVTM and CDR2 as ANQGSEA. The CDR3 has 14 amino acids. CDR3 sequence reads: CSVWGRGLVDTQYF. In nucleotides, the CDR3 is TGCAGCGTTTGGGGCAGGGGGCTCGTGGATACGCAGTATTTT.

The gene calls are TRBV18 and TRBJ2-7, with D hard to call. V was trimmed by 5 bases and J by 4 bases, leaving 3 bases between them. CDR3 length equals 10 residues. Germline CDR1 KGHSH, CDR2 LQKENI. The CDR3 nucleotides read TGTGCCAGCTCAGGGTACGAGCAGTACTTC. Protein product: CASSGYEQYF.

This clonotype was observed many times. The chain has TRBV28 and TRBJ2-2; possibly TRBD1 for D (5 bases). Germline CDR1 is MDHEN and CDR2 is SYDVKM. The V end was cut by 3 bases, the J end by 1 base, with 6 bases between. The CDR3 covers 14 residues. The CDR3 sequence is CASSFDRNTGELFF. The CDR3 nucleotides are TGTGCCAGCAGTTTCGACAGGAACACCGGGGAGCTGTTTTTT.

The chain is built from TRBV5-1 and TRBJ2-5; tentatively, D is TRBD2 (6 bases). Germline-derived CDR1 and CDR2 are SGHRS and YFSETQ. The CDR3 has 16 amino acids. The V end was cut by 4 bases, the J end by 5 bases, with 21 bases between. The CDR3 sequence: CASSRGSKSVLETQYF. The CDR3 DNA reads TGCGCCAGCAGCCGGGGGTCCAAGTCGGTCCTGGAGACCCAGTACTTC.

The sample holds a few counts of this clonotype. This sequence joins TRBV3-1 and TRBJ2-7; D is perhaps TRBD1 (5 bases). V dropped 4 bases and J dropped 2 bases, with 12 bases sitting between them. Germline V CDR1 and CDR2: LGHDT, YNNKEL (reference sequence). CDR3 length equals 14 residues. The CDR3 nucleotides read TGTGCCAGCAGCCGGGCAGGGTTCCCCTACGAGCAGTACTTC. The encoded protein is CASSRAGFPYEQYF.

The chain has TRBV5-1 and TRBJ2-7; TRBD2 aligns across 10 bases. Germline CDR1 SGHRS, CDR2 YFSETQ. The CDR3 loop spans 16 amino acids. Trimming removed 1 base from V and 2 bases from J; junction bases left unmatched: 6. CDR3 sequence reads: CASSLFSSGSTYEQYF. The CDR3 nucleotides read TGCGCCAGCAGCTTGTTCTCTAGCGGGAGTACCTACGAGCAGTACTTC.

In its sample, this clonotype was seen a few times. The chain has TRBV5-1 and TRBJ2-7; D ambiguous. With 1 base removed from V and 1 base from J, the gap between germline ends came to 6 bases. Germline V lookup: CDR1 SGHRS, CDR2 YFSETQ. The length of the CDR3 is 13 residues. In DNA, the CDR3 is TGCGCCAGCAGCTTGATGGATTCCTACGAGCAGTACTTC. This gives the protein CASSLMDSYEQYF.

A note on this clonotype: The conserved closing phenylalanine or tryptophan is absent in this CDR3, likely reflecting a read error. This sequence joins TRBV5-1 and TRBJ1-4, with D unclear. The CDR3 has 14 amino acids. Germline V CDR1 and CDR2: SGHRS, YFSETQ. Trimming removed 4 bases at V and 7 bases at J, with 14 bases between. For the CDR3, the DNA is TGCGCCAGCAGCCGGGAGCCGCCAATTGAAAAACTGTTTTCT. It is translated as CASSREPPIEKLFS.

A note on this clonotype: Possible read error: a much larger clone is one base away. This chain uses TRBV5-1 with TRBJ1-5; D is uncertain. The V gene lost 0 bases and the J gene lost 2 bases, with 6 bases spanning the gap. Per germline, CDR1 SGHRS and CDR2 YFSETQ. The CDR3 consists of 14 residues. The CDR3 loop reads CASSLVPGNQPQHF. Here the CDR3 DNA reads TGCGCCAGCAGCTTGGTACCCGGCAATCAGCCCCAGCATTTT.

In the case of this clonotype: Given a much more abundant clone one base away, this may be a read error. The rearrangement links TRBV5-1 to TRBJ2-2; a possible D gene is TRBD2 (5 bases). This CDR3 is 12 amino acids long. CDR1 and CDR2 (germline): SGHRS, YFSETQ. CDR3: CASSQNTGELSF. The CDR3 bases are TGCGCCAGCAGCCAGAACACCGGGGAGCTGTCTTTT.

By sample fraction, this clonotype is medium-sized. The chain is built from TRBV5-5 and TRBJ1-1; D call uncertain. The CDR3 extends over 11 amino acids. V was clipped by 4 bases and J by 2 bases, with 3 bases between them. CDR1 and CDR2 (germline): SGHKS, YYEKEE (reference sequence). CDR3 region: CASSINTEAFF. The CDR3 coding sequence is TGTGCCAGCAGCATTAACACTGAAGCTTTCTTT.

This clonotype was counted a few times. V is TRBV10-3 and J is TRBJ1-1; D is uncertain. The V gene's germline CDR1 is ENHRY and CDR2 SYGVKD. V lost 4 bases and J 3 bases, leaving 15 bases between the germline ends. CDR3 size: 15 residues. The CDR3 DNA reads TGTGCCATCAGTGGCTCGGTAGACGGTTACACTGAAGCTTTCTTT. It codes for CAISGSVDGYTEAFF.

This clonotype came up many times. V is TRBV20-1 and J is TRBJ2-2; 12 positions match TRBD2. Unmatched junction bases numbered 10, after V lost 1 base and J lost 1 base. CDR1 and CDR2 (germline): DFQATT, SNEGSKA (reference sequence). The CDR3 is 19 residues long. Written as DNA, the CDR3 is TGCAGTGCTAGAGGTACCACTAGCGGGGGGACCATGAACACCGGGGAGCTGTTTTTT. As protein: CSARGTTSGGTMNTGELFF.